This entry features one T cell receptor beta chain sequence. The data stem from a study of blood T cell repertoires in COVID-19. About the study: Specimens from acute and convalescent COVID-19 originated in the United States, Italy and Spain. T cells, B-cell-depleted T cells, or PBMCs provided the cDNA or gDNA that served as material.

The data were produced by immunoSEQ multiplex PCR, yet TCRdb's version contains in-frame clones alone and is incomplete. Of under 450,000 clones detected, roughly four fifths appear once; the ten largest clones hold more than 1%. The TCR sequence derives from a human donor with acute or convalescent COVID-19. The donor label of this sample is uncertain. The sequenced sample was peripheral blood.

The DNA for the CDR3 is TGCAGTGCTAGTTTGCAAGCGGGGGGAAATCAGCCCCAGCATTTT. Translation gives CSASLQAGGNQPQHF. V and J are TRBV20-1 and TRBJ1-5; D may be TRBD1 (5 bases). Deletions cut 3 bases from V and 4 bases from J, with 16 bases between. This CDR3 has 15 amino acids. CDR1 DFQATT and CDR2 SNEGSKA come from the germline V gene (reference sequence).